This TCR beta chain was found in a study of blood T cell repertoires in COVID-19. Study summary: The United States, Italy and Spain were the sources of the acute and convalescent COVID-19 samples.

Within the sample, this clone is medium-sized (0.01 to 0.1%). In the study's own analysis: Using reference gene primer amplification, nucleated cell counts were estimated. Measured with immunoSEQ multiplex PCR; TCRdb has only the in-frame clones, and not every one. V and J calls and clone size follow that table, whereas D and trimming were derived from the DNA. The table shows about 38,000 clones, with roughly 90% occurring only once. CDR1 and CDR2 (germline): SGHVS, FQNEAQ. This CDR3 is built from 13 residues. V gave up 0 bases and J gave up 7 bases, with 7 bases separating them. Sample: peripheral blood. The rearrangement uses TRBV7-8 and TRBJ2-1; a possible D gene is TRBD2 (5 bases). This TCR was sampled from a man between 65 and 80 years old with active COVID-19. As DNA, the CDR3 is TGTGCCAGCAGCTTAGCGGGAGTGAATGAGCAGTTCTTC. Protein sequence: CASSLAGVNEQFF.